The source of this T cell receptor beta chain is a study of T cells in localized non-small cell lung cancer. Notes on the study in general: There was an association of higher blood T cell density with longer overall survival. Uninvolved adjacent lung showed the highest T cell clonality, exceeding tumor. As only one tumor region underwent sequencing, heterogeneity remains possible. Adjacent lung exhibited a median of 57 among the 100 most abundant tumor clones.

Some clones are missing from TCRdb's copy, which holds only in-frame ones; the method was immunoSEQ multiplex PCR. The table includes some 15,000 clones, 85% detected once. The table lists this clone with a count of one. The antigen remains undetermined. Germline-derived CDR1 and CDR2 are MNHEY and SMNVEV (reference sequence). J was trimmed by 4 bases and V by 4 bases; bases with no gene match: 8. The CDR3 loop spans 15 amino acids. This sample comprised peripheral blood, obtained before any cancer treatment. The chain recombines TRBV27 with TRBJ2-7, with 9 bases fitting TRBD1. The source of this sequence is a woman aged 35-75 years with stage I lung adenocarcinoma. CDR3 coding DNA: TGTGCCAGCAGTTCGGGACAGGGTGGGAGGTACGAGCAGTACTTC. The encoded protein is CASSSGQGGRYEQYF.